This TCR beta chain was found in a study of Graves' ophthalmopathy and Graves' hyperthyroidism. Study-level points and caveats: Appearing in blood as well were most expanded thyroid clonotypes above 0.001 frequency. Prediction of ophthalmopathy progression reached about 70% sensitivity and around 76% specificity.

The germline V gene has CDR1 SNHLY and CDR2 FYNNEI. The CDR3 runs to 15 residues. Trimming took off 6 bases at V and 2 bases at J, with 14 bases between the two ends. In this cohort's terms, stable hyperthyroidism meant no ophthalmopathy by 18 months of follow-up. Lactation, pregnancy, uncontrolled infections and other autoimmune diseases were all grounds for excluding patients. The authors amplified TCR beta CDR3 regions from RNA transcripts. Second-round multiplex PCR came after first-round RT-PCR with HTBI primers. TCRdb re-called the multiplex PCR reads through MiXCR, storing one row per CDR3 protein. Of 400,000 to 500,000 distinct CDR3 sequences in the sample, roughly 21% are singletons; the top ten hold roughly 3%. This clonotype was counted at least ten times. Its antigen is not identified.

The gene calls are TRBV2 and TRBJ2-4; D is tentatively TRBD1 or TRBD2 (6 bases each). The sequence came from a woman between 18 and 30 years old with stable Graves' hyperthyroidism. Sequenced material: peripheral blood. CDR3 residues: CASRSRGDSKNIQYF. CDR3 DNA sequence: TGTGCCAGCAGAAGTAGGGGGGACTCCAAAAACATTCAGTACTTC.